These 4 T cell receptor beta chains came from one sample sequenced in a study of blood T cell repertoires in COVID-19. Produced via immunoSEQ multiplex PCR; TCRdb's table is partial and in-frame only. The sample has tens of thousands of clones; roughly nine tenths are singletons. The sequenced sample was peripheral blood. Receptors were obtained from a human donor with acute or convalescent COVID-19. The donor label of this sample is uncertain.

The chain employs TRBV18 and TRBJ1-1; possibly TRBD1 for D (6 bases). CDR3 length: 14 amino acids. With 2 bases removed from V and 5 bases from J, the gap between germline ends came to 12 bases. In germline, CDR1 is KGHSH, CDR2 LQKENI. The CDR3 loop is CASSPFDRSTEAFF. Here the CDR3 DNA reads TGTGCCAGCTCACCATTTGACAGGAGTACTGAAGCTTTCTTT.

V and J are TRBV7-2 and TRBJ1-1; a possible D gene is TRBD1 (6 bases). V was pared by 10 bases and J by 1 base, with 10 bases between. Germline V gene lookup returns CDR1 SGHTA and CDR2 FQGNSA. The CDR3 length is 12 residues. The CDR3: CATGGRNTEAFF. In DNA, the CDR3 is TGTGCCACCGGGGGGCGGAACACTGAAGCTTTCTTT.

The chain joins TRBV29-1 to TRBJ2-1, with 8 bases identical to TRBD2. The V segment lost 0 bases and the J segment 7 bases; nucleotides outside the gene matches: 11. Germline-derived CDR1 and CDR2 are SQVTM and ANQGSEA. The CDR3 is 16 amino acids. CDR3 sequence reads: CSVEDRAGGNKNEQFF. The DNA of the CDR3 is TGCAGCGTTGAAGATCGGGCGGGGGGTAATAAGAATGAGCAGTTCTTC.

The chain combines TRBV6-5 with TRBJ2-7, with D perhaps matching TRBD1 (5 bases). The CDR3 length is 14 residues. Germline CDR1 and CDR2: MNHEY and SVGAGI. V dropped 4 bases and J dropped 2 bases, with 12 bases sitting between them. The CDR3 here is CASSLQGTPYEQYF. The CDR3 bases are TGTGCCAGCAGTTTGCAGGGTACGCCCTACGAGCAGTACTTC.